This TCR beta chain was recorded in a study of T-cell reconstitution after alpha-beta-depleted transplantation in children. Preparing the TCRbeta library involved the use of unique molecular identifiers. TCRdb fed the PCR reads into MiXCR, producing one record per CDR3 protein. In the table there are about 1,000,000 distinct CDR3 sequences, under 30% of which are singletons. This sequence originates from a boy under three years old who had a stem cell transplant for SCID, so the T cells may come from the graft donor. The source was PBMCs, mostly from graft donor cells, collected 360 days after TCRalphabeta/CD19-depleted stem cell transplant.

Written as DNA, the CDR3 is TGCGCCAGCAGCTTGGTCGCAGGGGGCGAATACGAGCAGTACTTC. The encoded protein is CASSLVAGGEYEQYF. The rearrangement links TRBV5-1 to TRBJ2-7; 8 positions match TRBD1. The CDR3 sequence is 15 residues long. Germline V gene lookup returns CDR1 SGHRS and CDR2 YFSETQ. The V and J ends lost 0 bases and 4 bases, in that order; junction bases with no gene match: 6. Looking up the rest from reference TRBV5-1 and TRBJ2-7 gives the full variable domain: KAGVTQTPRYLIKTRGQQVTLSCSPISGHRSVSWYQQTPGQGLQFLFEYFSETQRNKGNFPGRFSGRQFSNSRSEMNVSTLELGDSALYLCASSLVAGGEYEQYFGPGTRLTVT.